This entry describes one TCR beta chain. Antigen specificity is unknown. This entry belongs to a study of T cells in narcolepsy. Overall study results and limits: Healthy controls reportedly lacked the autoreactive clonotypes serially found in patients' blood. Some memory CD4+ repertoires had no autoreactive clone sequences. Comparing one patient's CSF and blood CD4+ clonotypes highlighted HCRT- and TRIB2-specific autoreactive clonotypes.

TCRdb keeps only in-frame clones here, not all; method: immunoSEQ multiplex PCR. The sample consists of about 40,000 clones, approximately 88% of them appearing once. Germline CDR1 and CDR2: MGHRA and YSYEKL. CDR3 size: 17 residues. V was shortened by 0 bases and J by 1 base, with 14 bases between the two germline ends. The chain couples TRBV4-1 to TRBJ2-3; no firm D call. The receptor comes from a human donor with narcolepsy. The material sequenced was CD45RA- memory CD4+ T cells from PBMCs. The CDR3 here is CASSQDPATPGTDTQYF. The CDR3 bases are TGCGCCAGCAGCCAAGATCCCGCTACCCCCGGCACAGATACGCAGTATTTT.